A selection of T cell receptor beta chains follows, all from one sample in a study of metastatic and nonmetastatic thyroid tumors. TCRdb re-clonotyped the PCR reads via MiXCR. This sample has tens of thousands of clones; about 13% occur once, and the top ten carry around 11%. The sequenced sample was blood. The receptor source for this set is a female donor with papillary thyroid cancer or a benign thyroid nodule (not recorded which). Some clones in this sample may be carry-over from other donors' samples. The CDR3 runs from the conserved cysteine through the conserved F or W. D genes are given only for firm matches. Only part of the rows carry a size: once, few, many, or a class if the clone is expanded.

clone size,J gene,D gene,V gene,CDR3 DNA,CDR3 protein
.,TRBJ2-7,.,TRBV5-1,TGCGCCAGCAGCTTAAACTCAGGGAACTTCTACGAGCAGTACTTC,CASSLNSGNFYEQYF
many,TRBJ1-5,.,TRBV5-5,TGTGCCAGCAGCCCGACCCCACTCGAGCAGCCCCAGCATTTT,CASSPTPLEQPQHF
many,TRBJ1-2,.,TRBV28,TGTGCCAGCAGTTTCCTGGGGGGCGGCTATGGCTACACCTTC,CASSFLGGGYGYTF
many,TRBJ2-1,TRBD2,TRBV11-1,TGTGCCAGCAGCTTAGCAGTAGCGGGTTACAATGAGCAGTTCTTC,CASSLAVAGYNEQFF
many,TRBJ2-6,.,TRBV10-2,TGCGCCAGCTCAGGCTCTGGGGCCAACGTCCTGACTTTC,CASSGSGANVLTF
.,TRBJ2-2,TRBD1,TRBV7-6,TGTGCCAGCAGCTGGGCACAACAGGGGACCCCATCGTTGTGGGAGCTGTTTTTT,CASSWAQQGTPSLWELFF
.,TRBJ1-1,.,TRBV4-2,TGTGCCAGCAGCCAAGGCTTTGGGGGAGGGGGAAGAGGAGCTTTCTTT,CASSQGFGGGGRGAFF
many,TRBJ2-7,.,TRBV28,TGTGCCAGCAGTCAACAGGGAGTAGGATCCTACGAGCAGTACTTC,CASSQQGVGSYEQYF
many,TRBJ2-3,TRBD2,TRBV27,TGTGCCAGCAGGGGACTAGCGGGAGGGACAGATACGCAGTATTTT,CASRGLAGGTDTQYF
many,TRBJ2-3,.,TRBV9,TGTGCCAGCAGCGTCTCGGGACGGAGCACAGATACGCAGTATTTT,CASSVSGRSTDTQYF
many,TRBJ2-7,.,TRBV28,TGTGCCAGCAGTTCCTGGGTTTTAGCCTACGAGCAGTACTTC,CASSSWVLAYEQYF
many,TRBJ1-5,.,TRBV7-2,TGTGCCAGCAGCTTATTACAGGGAATGGGTCAGCCCCAGCATTTT,CASSLLQGMGQPQHF
many,TRBJ1-2,TRBD1,TRBV7-9,TGTGCCAGCAGCTCCTCGACAGGGGGCAAGATCTATGGCTACACCTTC,CASSSSTGGKIYGYTF
many,TRBJ2-2,TRBD1,TRBV7-3,TGTGCCAGCAGCACCGCCTGGGACAGGCGAGAAACGAACACCGGGGAGCTGTTTTTT,CASSTAWDRRETNTGELFF
many,TRBJ2-7,TRBD1,TRBV7-7,TGTGCTAGCAGCTTCGGACAGGGCCACGAGCAGTACTTC,CASSFGQGHEQYF
.,TRBJ1-1,TRBD1,TRBV5-4,TGTGCCGGCAGCTTGGCTTTGGACAGGGTCGTGAACACTGAAGCTTTCTTT,CAGSLALDRVVNTEAFF
many,TRBJ2-2,.,TRBV12-3/TRBV12-4,TGTGCCAGCAGTTTAGCGCGGGGACTTGCCTCGAACACCGGGGAGCTGTTTTTT,CASSLARGLASNTGELFF
.,TRBJ2-1,TRBD1,TRBV5-4,TGTGCCAGCAGCCGCAGGACAGGTTACAATGAGCAGTTCTTC,CASSRRTGYNEQFF
.,TRBJ1-5,TRBD1,TRBV6-1,TGTGCCAGTGCCGACAGGGCCAATCAGCCCCAGCATTTT,CASADRANQPQHF
few,TRBJ2-3,TRBD2,TRBV28,TGTGCCAGCAGTTCTAGCGGGAGCTTCACAGATACGCAGTATTTT,CASSSSGSFTDTQYF
many,TRBJ2-2,.,TRBV6-1,TGTGCCAGCAGTGATTCTAGTACAGGGGAGCTGTTTTTT,CASSDSSTGELFF
many,TRBJ1-5,.,TRBV4-3,TGCGCCAGCAGCCAAGACAGGGTTCAGCCCCAGCATTTT,CASSQDRVQPQHF
many,TRBJ2-5,TRBD2,TRBV20-1,TGCAGTGCTAGTCGATTGTCTAGCGGGGACCTGCAAGAGACCCAGTACTTC,CSASRLSSGDLQETQYF
.,TRBJ2-1,.,TRBV20-1,TGCAGTGCTATCTCTAGCGATTCGCCCTACAATGAGCAGTTCTTC,CSAISSDSPYNEQFF
many,TRBJ2-3,.,TRBV20-1,TGCAGTGCTAACTATGAGCCCACAGCCACAGATACGCAGTATTTT,CSANYEPTATDTQYF
few,TRBJ2-1,TRBD2,TRBV19,TGTGCCAGTCACCCGGGACTAGCGGACCTCGGGGCCTACAATGAGCAGTTCTTC,CASHPGLADLGAYNEQFF
.,TRBJ2-3,TRBD2,TRBV20-1,TGCAGTGCTAGAGAGGGACTAATAGCGGGAGGGCCCACAGATACGCAGTATTTT,CSAREGLIAGGPTDTQYF
many,TRBJ2-1,TRBD2,TRBV20-1,TGCAGTGCCGATGGACTAGCGGGAGTCAGCGGAAGCTCCTACAATGAGCAGTTCTTC,CSADGLAGVSGSSYNEQFF
many,TRBJ2-4,.,TRBV4-1,TGCGCCAGCAGCCAAGAACTTCGTGGAGGAATAGCCAAAAACATTCAGTACTTC,CASSQELRGGIAKNIQYF
many,TRBJ1-2,TRBD1,TRBV7-2,TGTGCCAGCAGCTCGACAGGGGCGGCCTATGGCTACACCTTC,CASSSTGAAYGYTF
many,TRBJ2-2,TRBD2,TRBV9,TGTGCCAGCAGCGTATCGGGGACTAGCGGGAGCCCTAACACCGGGGAGCTGTTTTTT,CASSVSGTSGSPNTGELFF
many,TRBJ1-4,.,TRBV6-1,TGTGCCAGCAGTCCACGCCCCAATGGGAAAAAACTGTTTTTT,CASSPRPNGKKLFF
.,TRBJ1-2,.,TRBV2,TGTGCCAGCAGCCAAATGGGTCCCTCCTATGGCTACACCTTC,CASSQMGPSYGYTF
few,TRBJ2-5,.,TRBV29-1,TGCAGCGTTGGTGGAACGGAGACCCAGTACTTC,CSVGGTETQYF
many,TRBJ2-1,TRBD2,TRBV20-1,TGCAGTGCTAGTCCCCCACCGGGACTAGCGGGGCACGGGGTTCTCAATGAGCAGTTCTTC,CSASPPPGLAGHGVLNEQFF
many,TRBJ2-1,TRBD2,TRBV20-1,TGCAGTGCTAGGGGGACTAGCGGGAGCAGCAGCTCCTACAATGAGCAGTTCTTC,CSARGTSGSSSSYNEQFF
many,TRBJ2-1,TRBD2,TRBV6-6,TGTGCCAGCAGTTACAAGGGACTAGCGGGAGACGGGGACGAGCAGTTCTTC,CASSYKGLAGDGDEQFF
many,TRBJ2-5,.,TRBV30,TGTGCCTGGAGTGTACTTGAGGGGACCTCTGAAGAGACCCAGTACTTC,CAWSVLEGTSEETQYF
many,TRBJ1-2,.,TRBV30,TGTGCCTGGGTTTTAGAGGGTGGCTACACCTTC,CAWVLEGGYTF
few,TRBJ2-3,TRBD2,TRBV5-4,TGTGCCAGCAGCTTGGGGGGAGGGCCGGGTACGCAGTATTTT,CASSLGGGPGTQYF
many,TRBJ2-5,TRBD2,TRBV30,TGTGCCTGGACCGCGGGACTAGGAGAGACCCAGTACTTC,CAWTAGLGETQYF
many,TRBJ2-3,.,TRBV7-3,TGTGCCAGCAGCTTATTAGGGGGTGGCACAGATACGCAGTATTTT,CASSLLGGGTDTQYF
many,TRBJ2-1,.,TRBV2,TGTGCCAGCACCACGGACTTATTCTCCTACAATGAGCAGTTCTTC,CASTTDLFSYNEQFF
.,TRBJ1-6,TRBD1,TRBV11-2,TGTGCCAGCAGCTTCGGGACAGGGAATTCACCACTCCACTTT,CASSFGTGNSPLHF
many,TRBJ2-1,.,TRBV4-2,TGTGCCAGCAGCCAAGATTACGGAGGGCCAATTTACAATGAGCAGTTCTTC,CASSQDYGGPIYNEQFF
many,TRBJ1-4,.,TRBV3-1,TGTGCCAGCAGCCAAGATCTAGGGGTTAATGAAAAACTGTTTTTT,CASSQDLGVNEKLFF
many,TRBJ1-3,.,TRBV15,TGTGCCACCAGCAGCCTCAACCCCCCGGGGAACACCATATATTTT,CATSSLNPPGNTIYF
many,TRBJ1-2,.,TRBV7-9,TGTGCCAGCAGCTACAGGACCTCTAACTATGGCTACACCTTC,CASSYRTSNYGYTF
many,TRBJ1-1,.,TRBV18,TGTGCCAGCTCACCAAGGGGAGGCACTGAAGCTTTCTTT,CASSPRGGTEAFF
many,TRBJ2-1,TRBD2,TRBV12-3/TRBV12-4,TGTGCCACCCGTTATGGCGGGAGCGATGAGCAGTTCTTC,CATRYGGSDEQFF
.,TRBJ2-7,TRBD2,TRBV30,TGTGCCCGGGCGGGGGGGGACTCCTACGAGCAGTACTTC,CARAGGDSYEQYF
few,TRBJ1-2,.,TRBV6-1,TGTGCCAGCAGGGAAGATGGCTACACCTTC,CASREDGYTF
many,TRBJ2-7,TRBD1,TRBV4-2,TGTGCCAGCAGCCAGGACAGGGACGAATGGGGTCCCTACGAGCAGTACTTC,CASSQDRDEWGPYEQYF
.,TRBJ2-1,TRBD1,TRBV6-1,TGTGCCAGCAGTGAACCCGGGACAGGGGGCGCCTACAATGAGCAGTTCTTC,CASSEPGTGGAYNEQFF
many,TRBJ2-1,.,TRBV5-1,TGCGCCAGCAGCTTGGCTGCAGCCAGCGCGGATGAGCAGTTCTTC,CASSLAAASADEQFF
.,TRBJ1-2,TRBD1,TRBV2,TGTGTCTCGGACAGGGAGGAAGGGGTCTACACCTTC,CVSDREEGVYTF
many,TRBJ2-3,.,TRBV3-1,TGTGCCAGCAGCCAAGGCAACACAGATACGCAGTATTTT,CASSQGNTDTQYF
many,TRBJ2-3,.,TRBV4-2,TGTGCCAGCAGCCAAGATCGGTTCGGGGGAGCAAGCACAGATACGCAGTATTTT,CASSQDRFGGASTDTQYF
many,TRBJ2-1,TRBD1,TRBV6-1,TGTGCCAGCAGTGAGCGGACAGGGGACTACAATGAGCAGTTCTTC,CASSERTGDYNEQFF